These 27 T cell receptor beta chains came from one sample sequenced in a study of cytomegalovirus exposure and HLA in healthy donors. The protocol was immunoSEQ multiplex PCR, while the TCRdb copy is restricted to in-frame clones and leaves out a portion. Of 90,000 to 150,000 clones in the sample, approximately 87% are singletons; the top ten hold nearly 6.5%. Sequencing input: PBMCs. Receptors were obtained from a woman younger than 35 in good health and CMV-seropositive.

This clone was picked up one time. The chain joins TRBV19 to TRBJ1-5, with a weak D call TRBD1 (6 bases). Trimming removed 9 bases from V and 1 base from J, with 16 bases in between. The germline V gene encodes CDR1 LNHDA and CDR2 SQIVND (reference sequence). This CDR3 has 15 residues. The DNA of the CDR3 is TGTGCCAGCACCTGGGACACTACCAGCAATCAGCCCCAGCATTTT. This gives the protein CASTWDTTSNQPQHF.

CDR3 DNA sequence: TGTGCCAGCAGCCTCTCGGGACAGATCTCTGGAAACACCATATATTTT. The encoded protein is CASSLSGQISGNTIYF. The chain uses TRBV11-3 and TRBJ1-3; TRBD1 agrees at 7 bases. V was pared by 5 bases and J by 0 bases, with 7 bases of the junction left unmatched. This CDR3 has 16 amino acids. Germline CDR1 SGHNT, CDR2 YENEEA.

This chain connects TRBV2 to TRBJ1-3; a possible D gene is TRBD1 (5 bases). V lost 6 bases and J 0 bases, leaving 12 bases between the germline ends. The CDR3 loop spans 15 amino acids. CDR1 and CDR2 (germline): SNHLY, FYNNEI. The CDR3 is CASRYQGSSGNTIYF. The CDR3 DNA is TGTGCCAGCAGATATCAGGGCTCCTCTGGAAACACCATATATTTT.

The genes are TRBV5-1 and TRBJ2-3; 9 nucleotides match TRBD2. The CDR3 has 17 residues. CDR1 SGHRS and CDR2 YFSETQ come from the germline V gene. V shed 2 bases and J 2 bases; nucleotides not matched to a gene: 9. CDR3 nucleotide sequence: TGCGCCAGCAGCTTAGGACCTAGCGGGATCTCCACAGATACGCAGTATTTT. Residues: CASSLGPSGISTDTQYF. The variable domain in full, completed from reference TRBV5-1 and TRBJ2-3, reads KAGVTQTPRYLIKTRGQQVTLSCSPISGHRSVSWYQQTPGQGLQFLFEYFSETQRNKGNFPGRFSGRQFSNSRSEMNVSTLELGDSALYLCASSLGPSGISTDTQYFGPGTRLTVL.

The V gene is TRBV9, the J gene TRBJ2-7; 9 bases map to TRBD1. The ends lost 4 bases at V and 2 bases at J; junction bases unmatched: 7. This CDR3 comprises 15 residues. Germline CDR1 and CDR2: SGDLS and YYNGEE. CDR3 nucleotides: TGTGCCAGCAGCCCCCACGGACAGGGGACCTACGAGCAGTACTTC. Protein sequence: CASSPHGQGTYEQYF.

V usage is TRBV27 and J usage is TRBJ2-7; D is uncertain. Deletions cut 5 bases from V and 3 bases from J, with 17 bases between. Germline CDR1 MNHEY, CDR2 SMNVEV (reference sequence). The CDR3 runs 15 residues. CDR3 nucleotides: TGTGCCAGCAGTCCCGAGGCACGATGGAGCTACGAGCAGTACTTC. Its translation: CASSPEARWSYEQYF.

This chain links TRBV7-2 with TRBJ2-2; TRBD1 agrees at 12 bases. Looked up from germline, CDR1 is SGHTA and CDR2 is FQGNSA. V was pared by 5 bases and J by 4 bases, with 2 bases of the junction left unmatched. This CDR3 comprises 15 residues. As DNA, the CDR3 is TGTGCCAGCAGCCGGGACAGGGGGCTCACCGGGGAGCTGTTTTTT. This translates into CASSRDRGLTGELFF.

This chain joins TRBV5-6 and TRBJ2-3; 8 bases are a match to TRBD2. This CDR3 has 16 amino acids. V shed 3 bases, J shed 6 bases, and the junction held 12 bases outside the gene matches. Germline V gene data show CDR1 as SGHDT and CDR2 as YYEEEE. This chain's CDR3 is CASSWRGEGLVDTQYF. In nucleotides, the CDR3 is TGTGCCAGCAGCTGGCGGGGGGAGGGCCTGGTGGATACGCAGTATTTT.

CDR3 in DNA: TGCGCCAGCAGAGAGGTTTGGGACACCGGGGAGCTGTTTTTT. This encodes CASREVWDTGELFF. V and J are TRBV4-1 and TRBJ2-2; D is unclear. Trimming removed 6 bases at V and 3 bases at J, with 11 bases between. Germline loops: CDR1 MGHRA, CDR2 YSYEKL. CDR3 length equals 14 residues.

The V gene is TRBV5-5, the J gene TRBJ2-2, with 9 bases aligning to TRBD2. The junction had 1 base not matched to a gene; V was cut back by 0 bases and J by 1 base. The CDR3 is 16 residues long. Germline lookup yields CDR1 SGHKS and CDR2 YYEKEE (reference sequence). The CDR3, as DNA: TGTGCCAGCAGCTTGGGACTAGCGGTGAACACCGGGGAGCTGTTTTTT. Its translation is CASSLGLAVNTGELFF.

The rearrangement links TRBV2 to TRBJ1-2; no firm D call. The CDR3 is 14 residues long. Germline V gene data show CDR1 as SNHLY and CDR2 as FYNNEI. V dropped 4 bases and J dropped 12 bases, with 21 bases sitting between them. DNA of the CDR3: TGTGCCAGCAGTGCCCCCCTTGTTAGACTTTTCGACACCTTC. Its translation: CASSAPLVRLFDTF.

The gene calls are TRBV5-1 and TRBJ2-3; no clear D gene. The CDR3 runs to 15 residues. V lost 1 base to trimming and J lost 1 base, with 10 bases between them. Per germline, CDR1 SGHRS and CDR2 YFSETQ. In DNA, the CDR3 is TGCGCCAGCAGCTTGATTGAGGCGGGCACAGATACGCAGTATTTT. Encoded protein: CASSLIEAGTDTQYF. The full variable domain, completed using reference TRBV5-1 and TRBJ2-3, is KAGVTQTPRYLIKTRGQQVTLSCSPISGHRSVSWYQQTPGQGLQFLFEYFSETQRNKGNFPGRFSGRQFSNSRSEMNVSTLELGDSALYLCASSLIEAGTDTQYFGPGTRLTVL.

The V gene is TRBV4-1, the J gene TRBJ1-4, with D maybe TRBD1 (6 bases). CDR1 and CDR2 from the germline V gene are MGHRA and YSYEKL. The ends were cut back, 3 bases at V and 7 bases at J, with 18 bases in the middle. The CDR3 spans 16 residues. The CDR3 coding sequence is TGCGCCAGCAGCCATCTTCGGGGGGGGCGGGCTGAAAAACTGTTTTTT. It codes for CASSHLRGGRAEKLFF.

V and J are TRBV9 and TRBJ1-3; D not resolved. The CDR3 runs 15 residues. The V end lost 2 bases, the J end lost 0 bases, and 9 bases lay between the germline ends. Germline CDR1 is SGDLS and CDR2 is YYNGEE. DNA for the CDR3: TGTGCCAGCAGCGTGGAGGACTTCTCTGGAAACACCATATATTTT. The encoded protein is CASSVEDFSGNTIYF.

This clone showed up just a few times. The CDR3 protein is CASSNMPGENTEAFF. The CDR3 DNA is TGTGCCAGCAGCAACATGCCGGGAGAGAACACTGAAGCTTTCTTT. The genes are TRBV5-6 and TRBJ1-1; no clear D. The ends were cut back, 4 bases at V and 1 base at J, with 14 bases in the middle. Germline-derived CDR1 and CDR2 are SGHDT and YYEEEE. The length of the CDR3 is 15 residues.

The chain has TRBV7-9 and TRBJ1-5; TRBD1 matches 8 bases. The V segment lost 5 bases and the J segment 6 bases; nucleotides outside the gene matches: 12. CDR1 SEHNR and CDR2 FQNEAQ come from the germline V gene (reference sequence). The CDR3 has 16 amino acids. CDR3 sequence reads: CASSVTGTGEGQPQHF. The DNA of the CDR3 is TGTGCCAGCAGCGTAACCGGGACAGGTGAAGGTCAGCCCCAGCATTTT.

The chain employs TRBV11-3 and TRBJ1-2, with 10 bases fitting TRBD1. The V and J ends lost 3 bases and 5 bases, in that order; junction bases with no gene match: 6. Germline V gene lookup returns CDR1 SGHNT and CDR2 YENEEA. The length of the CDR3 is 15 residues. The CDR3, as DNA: TGTGCCAGCAGCTTGGGACAGGGGATCACTTATGGCTACACCTTC. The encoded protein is CASSLGQGITYGYTF.

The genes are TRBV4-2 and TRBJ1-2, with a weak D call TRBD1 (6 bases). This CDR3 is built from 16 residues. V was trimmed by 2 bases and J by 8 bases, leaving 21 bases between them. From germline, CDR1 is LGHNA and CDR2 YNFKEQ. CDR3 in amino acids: CASSQPTQDSLQGYTF. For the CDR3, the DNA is TGTGCCAGCAGCCAACCAACCCAGGACAGTCTTCAGGGCTACACCTTC.

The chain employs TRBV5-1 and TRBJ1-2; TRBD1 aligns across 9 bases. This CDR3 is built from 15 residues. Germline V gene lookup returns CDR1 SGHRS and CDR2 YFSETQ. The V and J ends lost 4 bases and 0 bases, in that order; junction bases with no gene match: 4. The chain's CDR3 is CASSPGQGPNYGYTF. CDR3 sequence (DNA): TGCGCCAGCAGCCCGGGACAGGGCCCTAACTATGGCTACACCTTC. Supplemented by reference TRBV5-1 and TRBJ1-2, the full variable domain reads KAGVTQTPRYLIKTRGQQVTLSCSPISGHRSVSWYQQTPGQGLQFLFEYFSETQRNKGNFPGRFSGRQFSNSRSEMNVSTLELGDSALYLCASSPGQGPNYGYTFGSGTRLTVV.

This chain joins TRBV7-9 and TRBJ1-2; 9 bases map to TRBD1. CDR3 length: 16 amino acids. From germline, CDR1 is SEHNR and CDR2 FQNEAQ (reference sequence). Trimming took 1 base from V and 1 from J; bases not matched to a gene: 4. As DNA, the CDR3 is TGTGCCAGCAGCTTAGGGACAGGGGCCAGTAACTATGGCTACACCTTC. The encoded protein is CASSLGTGASNYGYTF.

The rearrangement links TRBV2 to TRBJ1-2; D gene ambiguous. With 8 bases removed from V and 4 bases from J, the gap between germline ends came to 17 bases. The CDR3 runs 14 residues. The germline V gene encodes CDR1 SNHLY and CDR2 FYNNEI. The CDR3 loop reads CASRPRRYSYGYTF. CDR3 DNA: TGTGCCAGCCGCCCAAGAAGATACTCCTATGGCTACACCTTC. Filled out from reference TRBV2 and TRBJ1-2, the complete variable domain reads EPEVTQTPSHQVTQMGQEVILRCVPISNHLYFYWYRQILGQKVEFLVSFYNNEISEKSEIFDDQFSVERPDGSNFTLKIRSTKLEDSAMYFCASRPRRYSYGYTFGSGTRLTVV.

The CDR3 here is CASRPPGQGLGGYTF. The CDR3 bases are TGTGCCAGCAGACCCCCGGGACAGGGGCTGGGTGGCTACACCTTC. The chain couples TRBV2 to TRBJ1-2; 10 nucleotides align to TRBD1. CDR1 is SNHLY and CDR2 is FYNNEI in the germline V gene. The ends lost 6 bases at V and 7 bases at J; junction bases unmatched: 11. CDR3 length equals 15 residues. Looking up the rest from reference TRBV2 and TRBJ1-2 gives the full variable domain: EPEVTQTPSHQVTQMGQEVILRCVPISNHLYFYWYRQILGQKVEFLVSFYNNEISEKSEIFDDQFSVERPDGSNFTLKIRSTKLEDSAMYFCASRPPGQGLGGYTFGSGTRLTVV.

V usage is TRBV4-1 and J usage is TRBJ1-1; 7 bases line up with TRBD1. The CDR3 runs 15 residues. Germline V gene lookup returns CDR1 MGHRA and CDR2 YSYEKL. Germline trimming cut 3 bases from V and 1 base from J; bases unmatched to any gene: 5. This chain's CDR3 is CASSQRQGTNTEAFF. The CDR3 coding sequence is TGCGCCAGCAGCCAGAGACAGGGTACGAACACTGAAGCTTTCTTT.

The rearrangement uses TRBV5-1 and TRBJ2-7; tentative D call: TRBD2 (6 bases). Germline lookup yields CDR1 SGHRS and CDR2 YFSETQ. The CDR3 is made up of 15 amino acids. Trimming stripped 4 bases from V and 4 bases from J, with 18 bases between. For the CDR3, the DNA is TGCGCCAGCAGCAAGACCGGGACTGGGGATTACGAGCAGTACTTC. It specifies CASSKTGTGDYEQYF.

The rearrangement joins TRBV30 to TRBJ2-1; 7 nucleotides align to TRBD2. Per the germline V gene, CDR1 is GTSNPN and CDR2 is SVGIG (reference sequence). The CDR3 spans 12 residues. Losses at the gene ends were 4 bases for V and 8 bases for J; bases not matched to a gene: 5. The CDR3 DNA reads TGTGCCTGGACCGCTAGCGGTGATGAGCAGTTCTTC. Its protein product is CAWTASGDEQFF.

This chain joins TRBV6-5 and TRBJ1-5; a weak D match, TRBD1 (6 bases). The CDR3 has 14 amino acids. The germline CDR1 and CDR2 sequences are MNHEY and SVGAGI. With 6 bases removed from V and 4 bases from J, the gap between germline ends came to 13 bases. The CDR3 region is CASRPDRSNQPQHF. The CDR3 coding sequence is TGTGCCAGCAGACCGGACAGAAGTAATCAGCCCCAGCATTTT.

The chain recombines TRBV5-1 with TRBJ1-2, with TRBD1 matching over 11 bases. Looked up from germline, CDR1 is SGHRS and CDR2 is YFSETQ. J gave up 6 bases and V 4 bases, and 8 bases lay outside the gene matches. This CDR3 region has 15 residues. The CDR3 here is CASSMGQGGMDGYTF. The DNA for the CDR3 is TGCGCCAGCAGCATGGGACAGGGGGGAATGGATGGCTACACCTTC. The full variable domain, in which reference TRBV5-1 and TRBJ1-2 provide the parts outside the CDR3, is KAGVTQTPRYLIKTRGQQVTLSCSPISGHRSVSWYQQTPGQGLQFLFEYFSETQRNKGNFPGRFSGRQFSNSRSEMNVSTLELGDSALYLCASSMGQGGMDGYTFGSGTRLTVV.